A single sample is the source of the 19 T cell receptor beta chains below, sequenced in a study of cytomegalovirus exposure and HLA in healthy donors. 13 Jbeta primers and 60 Vbeta primers were used for the PCR. The table came from immunoSEQ multiplex PCR; TCRdb's copy has only in-frame clones and leaves some out. Of about 170,000 clones in the sample, 55% to 65% were seen once. The specimen was PBMCs. These receptors were obtained from a man between 35 and 55 years old in good health and CMV-seronegative.

On this clone: Relative to the germline gene, one junction end is altered; a read error may explain this. V and J are TRBV7-9 and TRBJ2-7, with 7 bases fitting TRBD1. Per germline, CDR1 SEHNR and CDR2 FQNEAQ (reference sequence). The CDR3 contains 15 residues. The CDR3 sequence is CSSSTGTAASYEQYF. CDR3 DNA: TGTTCCAGCAGCACCGGGACAGCCGCATCCTACGAGCAGTACTTC.

The chain couples TRBV7-2 to TRBJ2-2; 7 nucleotides agree with TRBD1. This CDR3 has 15 residues. V trimming: 2 bases; J trimming: 3 bases; junction bases outside the gene matches: 3. Per germline, CDR1 SGHTA and CDR2 FQGNSA. CDR3 DNA: TGTGCCAGCAGCTTATACGGACAGGACACCGGGGAGCTGTTTTTT. Its translation is CASSLYGQDTGELFF. Combining the CDR3 with reference TRBV7-2 and TRBJ2-2 gives the whole variable domain GAGVSQSPSNKVTEKGKDVELRCDPISGHTALYWYRQSLGQGLEFLIYFQGNSAPDKSGLPSDRFSAERTGGSVSTLTIQRTQQEDSAVYLCASSLYGQDTGELFFGEGSRLTVL.

CDR3 DNA sequence: TGTGCCAGCAGCGTGGACAGGGGGAGATACTATGGCTACACCTTC. Residues: CASSVDRGRYYGYTF. The rearrangement uses TRBV5-4 and TRBJ1-2; 10 positions agree with TRBD1. Trimming at V came to 4 bases and at J to 3 bases, leaving 6 bases not matched to a gene. The CDR3 extends over 15 amino acids. In germline, CDR1 is SGHNT, CDR2 YYREEE (reference sequence).

This clone has just a few counts. This sequence joins TRBV6-5 and TRBJ2-4; possible D gene TRBD2, 5 bases. Trimming cost V 8 bases and J 1 base, with 12 bases left between them. CDR1 is MNHEY and CDR2 is SVGAGI in the germline V gene. The CDR3 sequence is 14 residues long. CDR3 DNA: TGTGCCAGCCACGGCCGGAGGGCCAAAAACATTCAGTACTTC. Translated: CASHGRRAKNIQYF.

The chain employs TRBV27 and TRBJ2-1; unclear D gene. The germline V gene has CDR1 MNHEY and CDR2 SMNVEV (reference sequence). V lost 5 bases to trimming and J lost 3 bases, with 5 bases between them. The length of the CDR3 is 12 residues. This chain's CDR3 is CASSPNYNEQFF. The CDR3 DNA sequence: TGTGCCAGCAGTCCAAACTACAATGAGCAGTTCTTC.

The count of this clone is one. The chain employs TRBV7-2 and TRBJ2-5; the D gene is possibly TRBD2 (5 bases). With 5 bases removed from V and 0 bases from J, the gap between germline ends came to 13 bases. Per the germline V gene, CDR1 is SGHTA and CDR2 is FQGNSA. There are 15 residues in the CDR3. The CDR3 sequence: CASSQVTGYQETQYF. CDR3 coding DNA: TGTGCCAGCAGCCAAGTGACGGGGTACCAAGAGACCCAGTACTTC. The full variable domain, rest sourced from reference TRBV7-2 and TRBJ2-5, is GAGVSQSPSNKVTEKGKDVELRCDPISGHTALYWYRQSLGQGLEFLIYFQGNSAPDKSGLPSDRFSAERTGGSVSTLTIQRTQQEDSAVYLCASSQVTGYQETQYFGPGTRLLVL.

The chain couples TRBV2 to TRBJ1-4; 8 nucleotides align to TRBD1. With 5 bases clipped from V and 3 bases from J, the junction kept 5 bases outside the gene matches. Per germline, CDR1 SNHLY and CDR2 FYNNEI. This CDR3 region has 15 residues. Here the CDR3 reads CASSRTGWANEKLFF. In nucleotides, the CDR3 is TGTGCCAGCAGTAGGACAGGGTGGGCTAATGAAAAACTGTTTTTT.

This clone has more than one count but fewer than ten. The chain is built from TRBV7-9 and TRBJ2-2, with a weak D call TRBD2 (6 bases). Trimming pared 5 bases from V and 0 bases from J, leaving 16 bases between. CDR1 is SEHNR, CDR2 FQNEAQ, per germline (reference sequence). CDR3 length: 17 residues. Here the CDR3 DNA reads TGTGCCAGCAGCCAGGCCGGACTAACCACGAACACCGGGGAGCTGTTTTTT. It encodes CASSQAGLTTNTGELFF.

This clone was seen only a few times. CDR3 residues: CASSSGLAGRNTGELFF. In nucleotides, the CDR3 is TGTGCCAGCAGCTCCGGACTAGCGGGTAGGAACACCGGGGAGCTGTTTTTT. The chain couples TRBV5-4 to TRBJ2-2, with 11 bases fitting TRBD2. Germline assignment: CDR1 SGHNT and CDR2 YYREEE (reference sequence). With V trimmed by 3 bases and J by 1 base, 5 bases remained unmatched. CDR3 length: 17 amino acids. The whole variable domain, filled in from reference TRBV5-4 and TRBJ2-2, reads ETGVTQSPTHLIKTRGQQVTLRCSSQSGHNTVSWYQQALGQGPQFIFQYYREEENGRGNFPPRFSGLQFPNYSSELNVNALELDDSALYLCASSSGLAGRNTGELFFGEGSRLTVL.

In DNA, the CDR3 is TGCGCCAGCAGTGGGCCCGGGGGGGGTTCAGATACGCAGTATTTT. This translates into CASSGPGGGSDTQYF. The genes are TRBV10-2 and TRBJ2-3; 8 bases agree with TRBD2. Unmatched junction bases numbered 7, after V lost 4 bases and J lost 4 bases. CDR1 WSHSY and CDR2 SAAADI come from the germline V gene. This CDR3 has 15 amino acids.

The chain links TRBV30 to TRBJ2-2, with TRBD2 identical over 7 bases. CDR1 is GTSNPN, CDR2 SVGIG, per germline (reference sequence). The CDR3 consists of 16 residues. The V gene end was trimmed by 3 bases and the J gene end by 0 bases; junction bases not matched to a gene: 7. The CDR3 coding sequence is TGTGCCTGGAGGGCCCGAGCGGGGTCGAACACCGGGGAGCTGTTTTTT. This sequence encodes CAWRARAGSNTGELFF.

This clone was counted a few times. V usage is TRBV30 and J usage is TRBJ1-1; TRBD1 agrees at 8 bases. Germline values: CDR1 GTSNPN, CDR2 SVGIG (reference sequence). The CDR3 contains 11 residues. The trim removed 7 bases at V and 8 bases at J, leaving 6 bases unmatched. The CDR3 reads CALGQGAEAFF. In nucleotides, the CDR3 is TGTGCCTTGGGCCAGGGGGCGGAAGCTTTCTTT.

The chain combines TRBV7-6 with TRBJ2-3; 14 nucleotides agree with TRBD2. Trimming cost V 5 bases and J 4 bases; bases outside gene matches: 5. Germline values: CDR1 SGHVS, CDR2 FNYEAQ. The CDR3 has 16 residues. CDR3 in DNA: TGTGCCAGCAGCCCAGGACTAGCGGGAGGATCAGATACGCAGTATTTT. This sequence encodes CASSPGLAGGSDTQYF.

The chain is built from TRBV30 and TRBJ2-7, with 12 bases aligning to TRBD2. The CDR3 is 18 amino acids. CDR1 and CDR2 (germline): GTSNPN, SVGIG (reference sequence). Trimming removed 0 bases from V and 5 bases from J; junction bases left unmatched: 14. CDR3 DNA sequence: TGTGCCTGGAGTGTACGGCTAGCGGGAGGGCCTGGTCCCCACGAGCAGTACTTC. Translating it yields CAWSVRLAGGPGPHEQYF. Based on the CDR3 plus reference TRBV30 and TRBJ2-7, the full variable domain is SQTIHQWPATLVQPVGSPLSLECTVEGTSNPNLYWYRQAAGRGLQLLFYSVGIGQISSEVPQNLSASRPQDRQFILSSKKLLLSDSGFYLCAWSVRLAGGPGPHEQYFGPGTRLTVT.

In this sample, this clone turned up a few times. The chain links TRBV29-1 to TRBJ2-7; D gene unclear. Between the trimmed V and J ends, which lost 5 bases and 2 bases, there was a span of 13 bases. Germline CDR1 is SQVTM and CDR2 is ANQGSEA. CDR3 length: 13 amino acids. CDR3 protein: CSVQSVAAYEQYF. The DNA of the CDR3 is TGCAGCGTTCAATCAGTGGCTGCCTACGAGCAGTACTTC.

The chain employs TRBV5-4 and TRBJ2-3, with D maybe TRBD2 (7 bases). V gave up 0 bases and J gave up 4 bases, with 15 bases separating them. From germline, CDR1 is SGHNT and CDR2 YYREEE (reference sequence). This CDR3 is built from 16 residues. CDR3 loop: CASSLAPGGVSDTQYF. DNA of the CDR3: TGTGCCAGCAGCTTGGCCCCGGGGGGCGTTTCAGATACGCAGTATTTT.

This clone showed up just once. V usage is TRBV29-1 and J usage is TRBJ2-5; possible D gene TRBD1, 5 bases. Matching the DNA end better, TRBJ2-7 makes the J call doubtful. The CDR3 sequence is 14 residues long. Germline-derived CDR1 and CDR2 are SQVTM and ANQGSEA. In DNA form, the CDR3 reads TGCAGCGTTGGTCCCAGGGATAGCTCCTACGAGCAGTACTTC. This sequence encodes CSVGPRDSSYEQYF.

This rearrangement joins TRBV7-2 to TRBJ2-7, with a weak D call TRBD1 (6 bases). Germline CDR1 and CDR2: SGHTA and FQGNSA. The CDR3 consists of 15 residues. The germline V and J ends were trimmed by 1 base and 2 bases, with 12 bases remaining between them. The CDR3 spells CASSLEQGPPYEQYF. CDR3 in DNA: TGTGCCAGCAGCTTAGAACAGGGTCCCCCCTACGAGCAGTACTTC.

The chain has TRBV4-1 and TRBJ2-4; 16 nucleotides match TRBD2. The trim removed 0 bases at V and 9 bases at J, leaving 11 bases unmatched. CDR1 and CDR2 (germline): MGHRA, YSYEKL. The CDR3 covers 19 residues. The CDR3 reads CASSQELGLAGGRVSIQYF. CDR3 DNA sequence: TGCGCCAGCAGCCAAGAGTTGGGACTAGCGGGGGGGCGGGTAAGCATTCAGTACTTC.